This TCR beta chain was identified during a study of vaccination and CD4 T cells after COVID-19. Background on the study: Culture controls were given either a CEFX pool, an HIV-1 Nef pool, or no peptide.

The Oncomine TCR Beta short-read assay was applied to DNA of cultured CD4+ T cells. TCRdb itself ran the PCR reads through MiXCR, one entry per CDR3 protein. The data show some 9,800 distinct CDR3 sequences, with roughly 64% seen just once and about 30% held by the top ten. This clonotype turned up a few times. The antigen is undetermined. Treatment noted: 10-day PBMC culture with coronavirus spike peptide pools or control peptides (ViraFEST assay). The sample consisted of CD4+ T cells from blood, cultured in vitro. The source of this sequence is a human donor who had recovered from COVID-19.

The CDR3 DNA reads as TGTGCCAGCAGCCGCCGAGCGGGACAGGGTTTCCCATATGGCTACACCTTC. Its protein product is CASSRRAGQGFPYGYTF. J is TRBJ1-2 and V is TRBV14; 9 bases map to TRBD1. After removal of 4 bases from V and 5 bases from J, the junction contained 14 bases not matched to a gene. Germline V gene data show CDR1 as SGHDN and CDR2 as FVKESK. CDR3 length: 17 residues.